The 21 T cell receptor beta chains given below trace back to one sample, sequenced in a study of OX40 agonist ivuxolimab in advanced cancers. The repertoire was sequenced with immunoSEQ multiplex PCR; TCRdb's copy has only in-frame clones and lacks some. The table has 55,000 to 85,000 clones, 80% to 90% seen once; the top ten hold around 0.73%. This specimen was CD4+ or CD8+ T cells sorted from blood, taken in a trial of the OX40 agonist ivuxolimab. The receptors stem from an adult with an advanced solid tumor such as melanoma, head and neck, liver or kidney cancer.

This clone was counted once. The chain has TRBV12-5 and TRBJ2-1; D remains unclear. The CDR3 totals 15 residues. With 3 bases removed from V and 0 bases from J, the gap between germline ends came to 9 bases. Germline values: CDR1 LGHNT, CDR2 FRNRAP. Here the CDR3 reads CASGFGQSSYNEQFF. DNA of the CDR3: TGTGCTAGTGGTTTTGGTCAGAGCTCCTACAATGAGCAGTTCTTC.

This clone was recorded a few times. The chain links TRBV7-2 to TRBJ1-2; tentatively, D is TRBD1 (5 bases). Germline CDR1 SGHTA, CDR2 FQGNSA. The CDR3 sequence is 15 residues long. V was pared by 5 bases and J by 3 bases, with 16 bases between. Written as DNA, the CDR3 is TGTGCCAGCAGCGTAGGGCAGGGTTGGGACTATGGCTACACCTTC. Translating gives CASSVGQGWDYGYTF.

This clone was picked up a small number of times. The J gene is TRBJ2-2, the V gene TRBV6-6, with D possibly TRBD1 on 6 matching bases. Trimming removed 0 bases from V and 3 bases from J, with 11 bases in between. Looked up from germline, CDR1 is MNHNY and CDR2 is SVGAGI (reference sequence). The CDR3 has 16 amino acids. CDR3 loop: CASSYSGTGYTGELFF. The CDR3 coding sequence is TGTGCCAGCAGTTACTCAGGCACAGGGTACACCGGGGAGCTGTTTTTT.

Here the CDR3 reads CASSQDWTGGEQYF. The CDR3, as DNA: TGCGCCAGCAGCCAAGATTGGACAGGGGGCGAGCAGTACTTC. This chain joins TRBV4-3 and TRBJ2-7, with TRBD1 matching 10 bases. After removal of 0 bases from V and 6 bases from J, the junction contained 2 bases not matched to a gene. The CDR3 has 14 amino acids. Germline CDR1 reads LGHNA; CDR2 reads YSLEER.

V gene TRBV4-3 combines with J gene TRBJ2-5, with TRBD2 matching 13 bases. V was clipped by 5 bases and J by 5 bases; unmatched bases: 20. In germline, CDR1 is LGHNA, CDR2 YSLEER. CDR3 length: 20 residues. CDR3 DNA sequence: TGCGCCAGCAGCAAACAGCCGATTCGGACTAGCGGGGGAATTATGGAGACCCAGTACTTC. Its translation is CASSKQPIRTSGGIMETQYF.

CDR3 loop: CASSLAGYHSYNEQFF. CDR3 nucleotides: TGTGCCAGCAGCTTGGCTGGCTATCACTCCTACAATGAGCAGTTCTTC. The chain combines TRBV5-6 with TRBJ2-1, with D uncertain. The CDR3 totals 16 residues. The V gene lost 0 bases and the J gene lost 0 bases, with 10 bases spanning the gap. Germline CDR1 SGHDT, CDR2 YYEEEE. The full variable domain, rest sourced from reference TRBV5-6 and TRBJ2-1, is DAGVTQSPTHLIKTRGQQVTLRCSPKSGHDTVSWYQQALGQGPQFIFQYYEEEERQRGNFPDRFSGHQFPNYSSELNVNALLLGDSALYLCASSLAGYHSYNEQFFGPGTRLTVL.

This chain links TRBV5-1 with TRBJ2-3; no clear D. There are 13 residues in the CDR3. Trimming pared 0 bases from V and 6 bases from J, leaving 8 bases between. CDR1 SGHRS and CDR2 YFSETQ come from the germline V gene. The CDR3 here is CASSLDSVDTQYF. CDR3 DNA: TGCGCCAGCAGCTTGGACTCGGTGGATACGCAGTATTTT.

The chain links TRBV7-3 to TRBJ2-2; D gene unclear. Looked up from germline, CDR1 is SGHTA and CDR2 is FQGTGA. The CDR3 runs to 14 residues. V lost 4 bases, J lost 1 base, and 7 bases lay in between. The CDR3 region is CASSSTVNTGELFF. In nucleotides, the CDR3 is TGTGCCAGCAGCTCGACGGTGAACACCGGGGAGCTGTTTTTT.

This chain links TRBV5-6 with TRBJ1-2; 7 nucleotides align to TRBD1. The CDR3 covers 13 residues. Germline V CDR1 and CDR2: SGHDT, YYEEEE. With V trimmed by 6 bases and J by 4 bases, 6 bases remained unmatched. The CDR3 loop reads CASTPGQSYGYTF. The CDR3 coding sequence is TGTGCCAGCACTCCGGGACAGTCCTATGGCTACACCTTC.

V is TRBV7-9 and J is TRBJ2-7; D remains unclear. Trimming pared 1 base from V and 0 bases from J, leaving 7 bases between. Germline loops: CDR1 SEHNR, CDR2 FQNEAQ (reference sequence). The CDR3 consists of 14 residues. CDR3 residues: CASSLGGYSYEQYF. DNA for the CDR3: TGTGCCAGCAGCTTAGGGGGTTACTCCTACGAGCAGTACTTC. The complete variable domain, with remaining parts taken from reference TRBV7-9 and TRBJ2-7, reads DTGVSQNPRHKITKRGQNVTFRCDPISEHNRLYWYRQTLGQGPEFLTYFQNEAQLEKSRLLSDRFSAERPKGSFSTLEIQRTEQGDSAMYLCASSLGGYSYEQYFGPGTRLTVT.

The table lists this clone with a count of one. J is TRBJ2-2 and V is TRBV11-3, with D tentatively TRBD1 (6 bases). The CDR3 covers 15 residues. The germline CDR1 and CDR2 sequences are SGHNT and YENEEA. Trimming removed 5 bases at V and 2 bases at J, with 12 bases between. CDR3 in amino acids: CASSLGQQNTGELFF. The CDR3, as DNA: TGTGCCAGCAGCCTCGGACAGCAAAACACCGGGGAGCTGTTTTTT. Supplemented by reference TRBV11-3 and TRBJ2-2, the full variable domain reads EAGVVQSPRYKIIEKKQPVAFWCNPISGHNTLYWYLQNLGQGPELLIRYENEEAVDDSQLPKDRFSAERLKGVDSTLKIQPAELGDSAVYLCASSLGQQNTGELFFGEGSRLTVL.

The chain recombines TRBV9 with TRBJ1-1; unclear D gene. The CDR3 sequence is 14 residues long. CDR1 is SGDLS, CDR2 YYNGEE, per germline. With 5 bases removed from V and 6 bases from J, the gap between germline ends came to 17 bases. This chain's CDR3 is CASRPGVFDSEAFF. The CDR3, as DNA: TGTGCCAGCAGGCCCGGGGTGTTTGACTCTGAAGCTTTCTTT.

V usage is TRBV4-3 and J usage is TRBJ1-3, with a tentative D call TRBD1 (5 bases). Germline CDR1 and CDR2: LGHNA and YSLEER. Trimming took 0 bases from V and 2 from J, leaving 14 bases between them. The CDR3 runs 17 residues. The CDR3 DNA is TGCGCCAGCAGCCAAGATACCGGGGCTTGGGCTGGAAACACCATATATTTT. This encodes CASSQDTGAWAGNTIYF.

J is TRBJ2-7 and V is TRBV7-2, with TRBD1 matching over 8 bases. V was pared by 4 bases and J by 6 bases, with 11 bases of the junction left unmatched. Per the germline V gene, CDR1 is SGHTA and CDR2 is FQGNSA. This CDR3 region has 15 residues. CDR3 protein: CASSSLSTGACEQYF. The CDR3 DNA reads TGTGCCAGCAGCTCCTTGTCGACAGGGGCCTGCGAGCAGTACTTC.

The rearrangement uses TRBV6-5 and TRBJ2-7; 8 positions match TRBD1. Germline lookup yields CDR1 MNHEY and CDR2 SVGAGI. V lost 6 bases, J lost 1 base, and 8 bases stayed unmatched. The length of the CDR3 is 15 residues. This chain's CDR3 is CASSPAQGASYEQYF. The DNA for the CDR3 is TGTGCCAGCAGCCCAGCGCAGGGGGCTTCCTACGAGCAGTACTTC.

The V call is TRBV5-4, the J call TRBJ1-5, with no clear D. Germline V gene lookup returns CDR1 SGHNT and CDR2 YYREEE (reference sequence). This CDR3 has 14 amino acids. The germline V and J ends were trimmed by 0 bases and 9 bases, with 13 bases remaining between them. CDR3 loop: CASSLGGIPRPQHF. The CDR3 DNA reads as TGTGCCAGCAGCTTGGGCGGAATACCGCGGCCCCAGCATTTT.

This chain joins TRBV5-1 and TRBJ2-3; D remains ambiguous. The CDR3 sequence is 13 residues long. CDR1 is SGHRS, CDR2 YFSETQ, per germline. V was pared by 3 bases and J by 4 bases, with 9 bases between. The CDR3 region is CASSWGGADTQYF. The CDR3 region has the DNA TGCGCCAGCAGCTGGGGTGGTGCAGATACGCAGTATTTT.

This chain joins TRBV7-6 and TRBJ2-7, with D tentatively TRBD2 (6 bases). The germline V gene encodes CDR1 SGHVS and CDR2 FNYEAQ. The V gene lost 0 bases and the J gene lost 6 bases, with 21 bases spanning the gap. CDR3 length equals 17 residues. Written as DNA, the CDR3 is TGTGCCAGCAGCTTAGCCCCCGCGGGGAGCGGGCAGACCGAGCAGTACTTC. Protein: CASSLAPAGSGQTEQYF. Using reference TRBV7-6 and TRBJ2-7 for the parts outside the CDR3, the full variable domain is GAGVSQSPRYKVTKRGQDVALRCDPISGHVSLYWYRQALGQGPEFLTYFNYEAQQDKSGLPNDRFSAERPEGSISTLTIQRTEQRDSAMYRCASSLAPAGSGQTEQYFGPGTRLTVT.

The V call is TRBV10-3, the J call TRBJ2-3; TRBD2 matches at 13 bases. Germline CDR1 reads ENHRY; CDR2 reads SYGVKD. The CDR3 covers 18 residues. Germline trimming cut 5 bases from V and 3 bases from J; bases unmatched to any gene: 11. The CDR3 is CAISYGLAGVGFTDTQYF. The CDR3 bases are TGTGCCATCAGTTACGGACTAGCGGGAGTGGGGTTTACAGATACGCAGTATTTT.

V gene TRBV2 combines with J gene TRBJ1-1; D is unclear. CDR3 length: 12 residues. CDR1 is SNHLY, CDR2 FYNNEI, per germline. With 3 bases removed from V and 3 bases from J, the gap between germline ends came to 5 bases. The CDR3 DNA sequence: TGTGCCAGCAGTGAGGATGACACTGAAGCTTTCTTT. Translation: CASSEDDTEAFF.

This chain links TRBV9 with TRBJ1-1, with D perhaps matching TRBD1 (5 bases). V was pared by 2 bases and J by 1 base, with 9 bases between. The germline V gene encodes CDR1 SGDLS and CDR2 YYNGEE. The CDR3 covers 14 residues. The CDR3, as DNA: TGTGCCAGCAGCGTCGGGGGTTCGAACACTGAAGCTTTCTTT. This sequence encodes CASSVGGSNTEAFF.